This T cell receptor beta chain derives from a study of blood T cell repertoires in COVID-19. Study-wide context: Specimens from acute and convalescent COVID-19 originated in the United States, Italy and Spain. Nucleic acid was either cDNA or gDNA, and it came from T cells, B-cell-depleted T cells, or PBMCs.

It was during active infection that Seattle patients were enrolled and then longitudinally followed. CDR3 size: 20 residues. CDR1 and CDR2 (germline): LGHNT, FRNRAP. The J segment lost 0 bases and the V segment lost 4 bases, leaving 15 bases of the junction unmatched. In the study's own analysis: Amplification from reference gene primers served as the basis for estimated nucleated cell counts. The table came from immunoSEQ multiplex PCR; TCRdb's copy has only in-frame clones and leaves some out. D and trimming were read from the DNA, whereas the V and J calls and clone size are those reported in that table. Of some 94,000 clones in the sample, approximately 90% are singletons; the top ten hold 15% to 20%.

The TCR was taken from a woman aged 55-69 years with COVID-19, enrolled during active disease. The rearrangement joins TRBV12-5 to TRBJ2-2; 9 bases are a match to TRBD1. Material for sequencing was peripheral blood. CDR3 nucleotides: TGTGCTAGTGGTTGGACGGGGACCGGACAGGGGATCCCGAACACCGGGGAGCTGTTTTTT. It codes for CASGWTGTGQGIPNTGELFF.